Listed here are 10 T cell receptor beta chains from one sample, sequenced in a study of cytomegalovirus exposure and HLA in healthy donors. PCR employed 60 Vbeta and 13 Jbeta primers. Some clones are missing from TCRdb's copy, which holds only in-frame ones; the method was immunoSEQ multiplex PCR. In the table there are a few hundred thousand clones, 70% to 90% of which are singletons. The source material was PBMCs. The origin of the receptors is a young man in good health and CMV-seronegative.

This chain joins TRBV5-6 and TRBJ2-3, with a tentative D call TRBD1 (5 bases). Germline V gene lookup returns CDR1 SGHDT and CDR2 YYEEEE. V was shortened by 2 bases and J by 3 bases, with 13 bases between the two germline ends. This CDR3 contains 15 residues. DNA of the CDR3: TGTGCCAGCAGCTTTGAAGGGGTCTTGACAGATACGCAGTATTTT. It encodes CASSFEGVLTDTQYF.

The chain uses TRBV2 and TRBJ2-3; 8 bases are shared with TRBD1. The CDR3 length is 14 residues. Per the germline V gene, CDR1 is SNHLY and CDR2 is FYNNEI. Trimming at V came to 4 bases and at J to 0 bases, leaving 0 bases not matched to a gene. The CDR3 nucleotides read TGTGCCAGCAGTGGACAGGGGAGCACAGATACGCAGTATTTT. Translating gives CASSGQGSTDTQYF.

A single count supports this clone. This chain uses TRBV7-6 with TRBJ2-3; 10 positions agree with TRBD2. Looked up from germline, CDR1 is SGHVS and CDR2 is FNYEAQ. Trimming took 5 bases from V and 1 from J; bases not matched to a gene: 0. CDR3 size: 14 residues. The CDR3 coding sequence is TGTGCCAGCAGCAGCGGGGGGGGCACAGATACGCAGTATTTT. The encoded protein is CASSSGGGTDTQYF. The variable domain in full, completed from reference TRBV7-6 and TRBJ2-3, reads GAGVSQSPRYKVTKRGQDVALRCDPISGHVSLYWYRQALGQGPEFLTYFNYEAQQDKSGLPNDRFSAERPEGSISTLTIQRTEQRDSAMYRCASSSGGGTDTQYFGPGTRLTVL.

This chain's CDR3 is CASSLEFPGSFNEQFF. The CDR3 nucleotides are TGCGCCAGCAGCTTGGAATTTCCCGGTTCGTTCAATGAGCAGTTCTTC. The rearrangement joins TRBV5-1 to TRBJ2-1; D not certain. The V end was cut by 0 bases, the J end by 6 bases, with 16 bases between. Germline CDR1 and CDR2: SGHRS and YFSETQ. The CDR3 runs to 16 residues.

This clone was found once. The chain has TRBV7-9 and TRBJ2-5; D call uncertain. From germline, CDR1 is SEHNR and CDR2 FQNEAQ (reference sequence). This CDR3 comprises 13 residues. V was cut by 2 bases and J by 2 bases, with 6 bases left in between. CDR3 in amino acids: CASSLSPQETQYF. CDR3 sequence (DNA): TGTGCCAGCAGCTTATCCCCGCAAGAGACCCAGTACTTC.

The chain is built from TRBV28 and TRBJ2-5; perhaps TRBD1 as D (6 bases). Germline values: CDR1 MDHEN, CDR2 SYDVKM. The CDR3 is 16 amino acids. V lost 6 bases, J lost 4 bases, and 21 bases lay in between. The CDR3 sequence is CASSPPRQVGVETQYF. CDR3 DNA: TGTGCCAGCAGCCCCCCCCGACAGGTGGGCGTAGAGACCCAGTACTTC.

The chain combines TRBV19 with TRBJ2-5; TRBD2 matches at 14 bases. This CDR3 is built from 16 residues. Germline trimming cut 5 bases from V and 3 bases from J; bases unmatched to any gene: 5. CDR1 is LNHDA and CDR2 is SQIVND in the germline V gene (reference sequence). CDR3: CASSFGTSGGEETQYF. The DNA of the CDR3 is TGTGCCAGTAGTTTCGGGACTAGCGGGGGAGAAGAGACCCAGTACTTC.

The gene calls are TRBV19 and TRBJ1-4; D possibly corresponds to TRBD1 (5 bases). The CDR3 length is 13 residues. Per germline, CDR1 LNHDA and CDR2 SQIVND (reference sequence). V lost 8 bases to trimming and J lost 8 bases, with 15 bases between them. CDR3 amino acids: CASSPRGREKLFF. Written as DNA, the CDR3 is TGTGCCAGTTCCCCCCGGGGGAGAGAAAAACTGTTTTTT.

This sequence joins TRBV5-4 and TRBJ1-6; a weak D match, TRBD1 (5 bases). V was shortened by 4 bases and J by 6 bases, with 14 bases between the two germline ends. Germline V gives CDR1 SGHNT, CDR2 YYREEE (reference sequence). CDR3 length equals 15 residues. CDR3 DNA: TGTGCCAGCAGCCCGTCGGGGGAGAGTAATTCACCCCTCCACTTT. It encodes CASSPSGESNSPLHF.

CDR3 DNA sequence: TGTGCCAGCAGAAGACAGGGAGAGGTCTACAATGAGCAGTTCTTC. This codes for CASRRQGEVYNEQFF. The chain has TRBV25-1 and TRBJ2-1; TRBD1 matches at 7 bases. Germline V CDR1 and CDR2: MGHDK, SYGVNS. The CDR3 extends over 15 amino acids. The trim removed 6 bases at V and 3 bases at J, leaving 8 bases unmatched.